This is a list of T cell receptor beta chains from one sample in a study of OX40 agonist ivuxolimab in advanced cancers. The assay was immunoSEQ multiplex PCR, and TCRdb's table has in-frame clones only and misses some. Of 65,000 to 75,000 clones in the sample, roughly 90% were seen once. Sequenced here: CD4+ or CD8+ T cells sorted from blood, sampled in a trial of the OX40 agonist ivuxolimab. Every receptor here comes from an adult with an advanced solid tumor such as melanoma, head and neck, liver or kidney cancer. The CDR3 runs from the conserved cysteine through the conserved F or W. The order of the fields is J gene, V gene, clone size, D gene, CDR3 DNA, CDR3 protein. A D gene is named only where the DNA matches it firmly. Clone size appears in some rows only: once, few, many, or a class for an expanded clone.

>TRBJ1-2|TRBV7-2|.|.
TGTGCCAGCAGCTTAGGTTTACAGGATCGGGCGGGTGGCTACACCTTC
CASSLGLQDRAGGYTF
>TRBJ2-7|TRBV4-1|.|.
TGCGCCAGCAGTAGGGGGGCCTACGAGCAGTACTTC
CASSRGAYEQYF
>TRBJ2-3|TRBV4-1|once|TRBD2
TGCGCCAGCAGCCAAGATCCCCCCCGGACTAGTGGATATACGCAGTATTTT
CASSQDPPRTSGYTQYF
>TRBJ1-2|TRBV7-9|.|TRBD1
TGTGCCAGCAGCTTATCAGGGGGAGCTAACTATGGCTACACCTTC
CASSLSGGANYGYTF
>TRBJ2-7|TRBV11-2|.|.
TGTGCCAGCAGCTTAGATCTCGGTTTCGGCCCGAGCTCCTACGAGCAGTACTTC
CASSLDLGFGPSSYEQYF
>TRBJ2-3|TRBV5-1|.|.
TGCGCCAGCAGCTTGGCCCAGAGCACAGATACGCAGTATTTT
CASSLAQSTDTQYF
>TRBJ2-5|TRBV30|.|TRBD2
TGTGCCTCGACCAGGACTAGCGGGAACCGTCAAGAGACCCAGTACTTC
CASTRTSGNRQETQYF
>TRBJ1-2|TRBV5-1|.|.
TGCGCCAGCAGCTTGGCCAGGAGAAGCTATGGCTACACCTTC
CASSLARRSYGYTF
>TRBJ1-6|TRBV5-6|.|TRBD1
TGTGCCAGCAGCTTGTGGGACAGGGGGACCTATAATTCACCCCTCCACTTT
CASSLWDRGTYNSPLHF
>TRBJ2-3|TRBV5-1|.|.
TGCGCCAGCAGCCCCATAGCAGACGCTATCAGAGATACGCAGTATTTT
CASSPIADAIRDTQYF
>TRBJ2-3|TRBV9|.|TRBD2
TGTGCCAGCAGCCCCCGTAGCGTTAGACTAGCGGGGCCTAGCACAGATACGCAGTATTTT
CASSPRSVRLAGPSTDTQYF
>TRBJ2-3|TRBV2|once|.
TGTGCCAGCAGTGACTTGCAGTCCAGCACAGATACGCAGTATTTT
CASSDLQSSTDTQYF
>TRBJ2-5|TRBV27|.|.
TGTGCCAGCAGGACTATCCAGGGGAAGGGAGAGACCCAGTACTTC
CASRTIQGKGETQYF
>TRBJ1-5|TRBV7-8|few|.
TGTGCCAGCAGCTTGGACAATAGCAATCAGCCCCAGCATTTT
CASSLDNSNQPQHF
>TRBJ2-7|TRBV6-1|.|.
TGTGCCAGCAGAGGGCAGAGCTCCTACGAGCAGTACTTC
CASRGQSSYEQYF
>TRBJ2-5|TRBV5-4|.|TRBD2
TGTGCCAGCAGCTTCCTAGCGGGGGCCCACCAAGAGACCCAGTACTTC
CASSFLAGAHQETQYF
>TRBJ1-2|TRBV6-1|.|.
TGTGCCAGCAGTCCCTCCCAGAGGGCGGCCTATGGCTACACCTTC
CASSPSQRAAYGYTF
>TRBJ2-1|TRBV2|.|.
TGTGCCAGCAGTGAAGACCGTCAAGGGTACAATGAGCAGTTCTTC
CASSEDRQGYNEQFF
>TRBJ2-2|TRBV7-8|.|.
TGTGCCAGCAGCCTCGAGACTTTCAGGAAGCAAAACAACACCGGGGAGCTGTTTTTT
CASSLETFRKQNNTGELFF
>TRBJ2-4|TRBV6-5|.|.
TGTGCCAGCAGTCGCGACGGAGCCAAAAACATTCAGTACTTC
CASSRDGAKNIQYF
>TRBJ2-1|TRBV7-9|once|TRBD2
TGTGCCAGCAGCTCCGGACTAGCGGGGGTTAGTGAGCAGTTCTTC
CASSSGLAGVSEQFF
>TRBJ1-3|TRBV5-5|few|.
TGTGCCAGCAGCTTGGGGGCGCATGGAAACACCATATATTTT
CASSLGAHGNTIYF
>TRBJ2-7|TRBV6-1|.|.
TGTGCCAGCAGTGTGGCAGGCCGGGGCTCCTACGAGCAGTACTTC
CASSVAGRGSYEQYF
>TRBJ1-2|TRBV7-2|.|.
TGTGCCAGCAGCTTCGGGAGGGACCTTGGGGGCTACACCTTC
CASSFGRDLGGYTF
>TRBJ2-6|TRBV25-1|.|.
TGTGCCAGCAGTGATCCGTCGTCTGGGGCCAACGTCCTGACTTTC
CASSDPSSGANVLTF
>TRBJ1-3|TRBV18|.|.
TGTGCCAGCTCATTGGAGCCTGGAAACACCATATATTTT
CASSLEPGNTIYF
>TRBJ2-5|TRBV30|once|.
TGTGCCTGGAGTGTAATGGCCCTGAAAGGACGGGAGACCCAGTACTTC
CAWSVMALKGRETQYF